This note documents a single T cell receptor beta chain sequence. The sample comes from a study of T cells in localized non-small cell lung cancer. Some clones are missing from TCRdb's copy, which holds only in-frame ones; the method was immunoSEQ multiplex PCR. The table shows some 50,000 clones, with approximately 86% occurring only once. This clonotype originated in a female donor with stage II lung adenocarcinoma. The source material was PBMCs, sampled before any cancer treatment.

In nucleotides, the CDR3 is TGTGCCAGCAGCCCATCACAGGTTCACGGAAACACCATATATTTT. Translated, it gives CASSPSQVHGNTIYF. The chain uses TRBV9 and TRBJ1-3, with D maybe TRBD1 (5 bases). Germline loops: CDR1 SGDLS, CDR2 YYNGEE. The CDR3 runs to 15 residues. Between the trimmed V and J ends, which lost 4 bases and 4 bases, there was a span of 15 bases.